A single sample is the source of the 10 T cell receptor beta chains below, sequenced in a study of shared clonotypes between healthy human individuals (dated by TCRdb to the early 2020s). For the CD8 naive samples, CD45RO-negative cells were positively selected for CCR7, yielding a CD45RA+CCR7+ population from which TemRA cells were excluded. Libraries were constructed by the immunoSEQ multiplex PCR assay. TCRdb took this table from immuneACCESS and kept in-frame rearrangements with V and J called. Such tables lack part of the clones; where checked against another copy, unresolved V genes explain under half of the gap, and the rest is unexplained. Recorded for this sample are more than 2 million clones; approximately 94% of them occurred a single time. The leading ten clones occupy 0.85% to 1.3% of the sample. Sequenced sample: naive CD8+ T cells sorted from blood. The label giving this sample's cell subset or site can be read as: CD45RA+CCR7+. All receptors come from a man younger than 35 in good health.

The V gene is TRBV30, the J gene TRBJ2-3, with 9 bases identical to TRBD2. This CDR3 spans 16 amino acids. Germline lookup yields CDR1 GTSNPN and CDR2 SVGIG (reference sequence). Trimming took 5 bases from V and 4 from J; bases not matched to a gene: 13. CDR3 sequence: CAWEHETSGKADTQYF. DNA for the CDR3: TGTGCCTGGGAACATGAGACTAGCGGAAAGGCAGATACGCAGTATTTT.

This chain links TRBV18 with TRBJ1-1; tentative D call: TRBD1 (6 bases). The CDR3 is made up of 14 amino acids. The germline gives CDR1 KGHSH, CDR2 LQKENI. Trimming took off 3 bases at V and 0 bases at J, with 8 bases between the two ends. The CDR3 protein is CASSPQGMNTEAFF. In DNA form, the CDR3 reads TGTGCCAGCTCACCCCAGGGGATGAACACTGAAGCTTTCTTT.

The V gene is TRBV7-9, the J gene TRBJ2-1; a weak D match, TRBD1 (6 bases). The CDR3 consists of 14 residues. V was pared by 4 bases and J by 2 bases, with 9 bases between. CDR1 is SEHNR, CDR2 FQNEAQ, per germline (reference sequence). In DNA, the CDR3 is TGTGCCAGCAGCTCGGACAGTACCTACAATGAGCAGTTCTTC. Translating it yields CASSSDSTYNEQFF.

The CDR3 DNA sequence: TGCAGCGTTGAGAGGGTAGTTTACAATGAGCAGTTCTTC. Translated, it gives CSVERVVYNEQFF. This chain uses TRBV29-1 with TRBJ2-1; D is perhaps TRBD2 (5 bases). This CDR3 spans 13 amino acids. Trimming left V 3 bases short and J 4 bases short, with 10 bases between. The germline V gene has CDR1 SQVTM and CDR2 ANQGSEA.

This chain uses TRBV13 with TRBJ2-7; D call uncertain. V was pared by 6 bases and J by 2 bases, with 14 bases between. The CDR3 sequence is 14 residues long. Germline CDR1 is PRHDT and CDR2 is FYEKMQ (reference sequence). The CDR3 region is CASSRTENAYEQYF. The CDR3 DNA is TGTGCCAGCAGTCGGACGGAGAACGCCTACGAGCAGTACTTC.

The genes are TRBV19 and TRBJ2-7; D is possibly TRBD1 (6 bases). The CDR3 length is 13 residues. V lost 2 bases to trimming and J lost 7 bases, with 12 bases between them. Germline CDR1 is LNHDA and CDR2 is SQIVND (reference sequence). The chain's CDR3 is CASSIWAGDEQYF. The CDR3 region has the DNA TGTGCCAGTAGTATATGGGCAGGGGATGAGCAGTACTTC.

The chain carries TRBV19 and TRBJ1-1; D unresolved. Germline lookup yields CDR1 LNHDA and CDR2 SQIVND (reference sequence). The CDR3 is 13 residues long. The V end was cut by 3 bases, the J end by 5 bases, with 10 bases between. The CDR3 nucleotides read TGTGCCAGTAGTATCCACAGCCGGACTGAAGCTTTCTTT. Encoded protein: CASSIHSRTEAFF.

This clone was seen a single time. The CDR3 nucleotides read TGTGCCAGCAGTTACCAAGGGTTGACTAATGAAAAACTGTTTTTT. Translated, it gives CASSYQGLTNEKLFF. V gene TRBV6-5 combines with J gene TRBJ1-4, with D uncertain. The CDR3 sequence is 15 residues long. The V end was cut by 2 bases, the J end by 2 bases, with 9 bases between. Looked up from germline, CDR1 is MNHEY and CDR2 is SVGAGI.

Of note for this clone: Other DNA sequences in this specimen translate into the identical CDR3. The chain recombines TRBV5-1 with TRBJ2-7; unclear D gene. The V gene lost 0 bases and the J gene lost 2 bases, with 9 bases spanning the gap. Looked up from germline, CDR1 is SGHRS and CDR2 is YFSETQ. The CDR3 length is 14 residues. CDR3 sequence: CASSLAGETYEQYF. The CDR3 region has the DNA TGCGCCAGCAGCTTGGCGGGCGAAACCTACGAGCAGTACTTC.

This clone was found once. The chain recombines TRBV27 with TRBJ2-5; the match to TRBD1 covers 8 bases. The V gene's germline CDR1 is MNHEY and CDR2 SMNVEV (reference sequence). This CDR3 is built from 14 residues. V lost 6 bases and J lost 3; bases outside the gene matches: 6. The CDR3 bases are TGTGCCAGCAGGAGACAGGGGACGGAAGAGACCCAGTACTTC. Protein product: CASRRQGTEETQYF.